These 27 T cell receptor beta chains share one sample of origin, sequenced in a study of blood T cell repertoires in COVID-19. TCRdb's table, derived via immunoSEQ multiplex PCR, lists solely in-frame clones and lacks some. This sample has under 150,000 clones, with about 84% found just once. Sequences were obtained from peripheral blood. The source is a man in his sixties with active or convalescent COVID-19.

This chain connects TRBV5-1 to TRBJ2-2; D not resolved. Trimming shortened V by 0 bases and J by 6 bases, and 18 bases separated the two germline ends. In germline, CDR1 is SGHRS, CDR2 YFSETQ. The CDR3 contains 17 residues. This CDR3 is CASSLAKLRADPGELFF. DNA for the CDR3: TGCGCCAGCAGCTTGGCCAAGTTGCGCGCTGATCCCGGGGAGCTGTTTTTT.

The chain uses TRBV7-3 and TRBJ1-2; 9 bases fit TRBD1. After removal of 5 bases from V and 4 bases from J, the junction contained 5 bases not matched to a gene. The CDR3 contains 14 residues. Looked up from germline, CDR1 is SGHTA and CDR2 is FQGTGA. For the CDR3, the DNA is TGTGCCAGCAGCCCGGGACAGGGAGGCTATGGCTACACCTTC. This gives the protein CASSPGQGGYGYTF. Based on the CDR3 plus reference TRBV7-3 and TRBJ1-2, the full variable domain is GAGVSQTPSNKVTEKGKYVELRCDPISGHTALYWYRQSLGQGPEFLIYFQGTGAADDSGLPNDRFFAVRPEGSVSTLKIQRTERGDSAVYLCASSPGQGGYGYTFGSGTRLTVV.

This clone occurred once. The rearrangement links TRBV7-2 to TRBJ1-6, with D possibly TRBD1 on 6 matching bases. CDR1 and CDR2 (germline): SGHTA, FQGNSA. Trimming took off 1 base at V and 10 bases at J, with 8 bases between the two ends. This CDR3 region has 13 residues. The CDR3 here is CASSLDRDSPLHF. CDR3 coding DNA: TGTGCCAGCAGCTTAGACAGGGACTCACCCCTCCACTTT.

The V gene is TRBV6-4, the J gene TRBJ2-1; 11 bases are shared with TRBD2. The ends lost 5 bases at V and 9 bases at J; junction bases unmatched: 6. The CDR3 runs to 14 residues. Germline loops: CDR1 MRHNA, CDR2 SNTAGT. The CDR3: CASSFTLAGGEQFF. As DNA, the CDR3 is TGTGCCAGCAGTTTCACCCTAGCGGGAGGTGAGCAGTTCTTC.

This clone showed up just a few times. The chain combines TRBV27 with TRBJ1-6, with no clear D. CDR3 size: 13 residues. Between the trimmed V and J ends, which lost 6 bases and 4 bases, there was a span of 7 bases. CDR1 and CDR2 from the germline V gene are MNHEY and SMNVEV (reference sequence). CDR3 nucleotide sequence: TGTGCCAGCAGGACACTGTATAATTCACCCCTCCACTTT. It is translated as CASRTLYNSPLHF.

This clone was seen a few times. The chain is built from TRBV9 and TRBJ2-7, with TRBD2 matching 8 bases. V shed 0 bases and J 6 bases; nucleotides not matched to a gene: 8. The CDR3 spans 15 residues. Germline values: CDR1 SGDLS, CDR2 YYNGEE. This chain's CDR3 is CASSVDGRAEGEQYF. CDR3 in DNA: TGTGCCAGCAGCGTAGACGGGAGGGCTGAAGGCGAGCAGTACTTC.

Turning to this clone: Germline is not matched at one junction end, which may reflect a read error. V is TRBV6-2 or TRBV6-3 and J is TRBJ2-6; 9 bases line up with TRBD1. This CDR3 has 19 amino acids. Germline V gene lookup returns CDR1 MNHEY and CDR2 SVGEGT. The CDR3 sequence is CASSDSTGQGSSGANVLTF. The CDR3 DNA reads TGTGCCAGCAGTGACTCCACGGGACAGGGTTCCTCTGGGGCCAACGTCCTGACTTTC.

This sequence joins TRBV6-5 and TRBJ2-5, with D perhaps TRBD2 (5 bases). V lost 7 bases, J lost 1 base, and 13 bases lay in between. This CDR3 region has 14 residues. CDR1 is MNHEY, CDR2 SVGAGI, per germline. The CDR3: CASTPGWGQETQYF. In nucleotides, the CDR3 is TGTGCCAGCACCCCGGGGTGGGGCCAAGAGACCCAGTACTTC.

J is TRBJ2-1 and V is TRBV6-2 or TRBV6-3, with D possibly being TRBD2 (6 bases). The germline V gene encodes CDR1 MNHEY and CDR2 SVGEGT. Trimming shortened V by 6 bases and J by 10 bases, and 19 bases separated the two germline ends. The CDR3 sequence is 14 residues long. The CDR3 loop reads CASSLLDTAGEQFF. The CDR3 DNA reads TGTGCCAGCAGCCTTTTAGATACCGCGGGAGAGCAGTTCTTC.

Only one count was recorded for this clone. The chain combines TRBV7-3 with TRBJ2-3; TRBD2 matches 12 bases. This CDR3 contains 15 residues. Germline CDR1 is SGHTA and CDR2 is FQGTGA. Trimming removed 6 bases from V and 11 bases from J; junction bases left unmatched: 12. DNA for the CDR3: TGTGCCAGCAGTGTTACTAGCGGGAGGAGTGTGGGGCAGTATTTT. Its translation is CASSVTSGRSVGQYF.

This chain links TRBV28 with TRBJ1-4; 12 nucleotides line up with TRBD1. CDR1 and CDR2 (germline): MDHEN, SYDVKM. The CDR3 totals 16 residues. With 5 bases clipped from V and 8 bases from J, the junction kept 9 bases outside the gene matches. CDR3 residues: CASSPSRDRGREKLFF. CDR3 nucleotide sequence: TGTGCCAGCAGTCCGTCTCGGGACAGGGGGCGGGAAAAACTGTTTTTT.

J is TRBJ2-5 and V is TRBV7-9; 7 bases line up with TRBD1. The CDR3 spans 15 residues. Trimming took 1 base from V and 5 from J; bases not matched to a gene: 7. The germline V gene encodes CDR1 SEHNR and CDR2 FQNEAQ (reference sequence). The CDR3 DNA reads TGTGCCAGCAGCTTAGGGGTCCAGGGGGAGGAGACCCAGTACTTC. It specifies CASSLGVQGEETQYF. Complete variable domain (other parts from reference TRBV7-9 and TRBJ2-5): DTGVSQNPRHKITKRGQNVTFRCDPISEHNRLYWYRQTLGQGPEFLTYFQNEAQLEKSRLLSDRFSAERPKGSFSTLEIQRTEQGDSAMYLCASSLGVQGEETQYFGPGTRLLVL.

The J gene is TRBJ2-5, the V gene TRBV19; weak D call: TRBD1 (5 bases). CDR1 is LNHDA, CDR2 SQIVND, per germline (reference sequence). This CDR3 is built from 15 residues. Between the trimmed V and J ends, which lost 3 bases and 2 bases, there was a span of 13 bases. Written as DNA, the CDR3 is TGTGCCAGTAGTATCTCTGGGGCAGGTCAAGAGACCCAGTACTTC. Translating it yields CASSISGAGQETQYF.

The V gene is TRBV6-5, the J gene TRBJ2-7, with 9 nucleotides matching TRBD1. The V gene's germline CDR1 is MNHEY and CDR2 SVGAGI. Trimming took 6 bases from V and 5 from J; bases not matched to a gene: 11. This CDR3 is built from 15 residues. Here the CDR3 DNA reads TGTGCCAGCAGGCCAACGATGGGACAGGGTGACGAGCAGTACTTC. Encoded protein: CASRPTMGQGDEQYF.

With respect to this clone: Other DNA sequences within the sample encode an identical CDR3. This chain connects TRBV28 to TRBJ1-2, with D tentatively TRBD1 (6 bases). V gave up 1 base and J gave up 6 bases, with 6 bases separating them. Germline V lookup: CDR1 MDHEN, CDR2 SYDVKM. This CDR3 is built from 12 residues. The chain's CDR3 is CASSLSGDGYTF. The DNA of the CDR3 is TGTGCCAGCAGTTTATCAGGGGATGGCTACACCTTC.

CDR3 region: CASRPGLAGVITDTQYF. CDR3 DNA sequence: TGCGCCAGCCGCCCGGGACTAGCGGGCGTGATCACAGATACGCAGTATTTT. V gene TRBV5-1 combines with J gene TRBJ2-3, with TRBD2 matching over 12 bases. J lost 2 bases, V lost 7 bases, and 11 bases had no gene match. Germline values: CDR1 SGHRS, CDR2 YFSETQ. This CDR3 spans 17 amino acids.

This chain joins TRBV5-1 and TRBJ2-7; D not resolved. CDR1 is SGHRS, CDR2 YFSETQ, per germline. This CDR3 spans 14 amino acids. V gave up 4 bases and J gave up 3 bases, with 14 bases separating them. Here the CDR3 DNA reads TGCGCCAGCAGCCCACGACAAGGAATCTACGAGCAGTACTTC. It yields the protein CASSPRQGIYEQYF.

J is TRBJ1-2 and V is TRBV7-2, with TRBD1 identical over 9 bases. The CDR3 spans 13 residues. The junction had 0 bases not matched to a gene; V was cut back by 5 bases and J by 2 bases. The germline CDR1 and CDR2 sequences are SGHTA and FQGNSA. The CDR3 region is CASSDRGNYGYTF. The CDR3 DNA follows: TGTGCCAGCAGCGACAGGGGGAACTATGGCTACACCTTC.

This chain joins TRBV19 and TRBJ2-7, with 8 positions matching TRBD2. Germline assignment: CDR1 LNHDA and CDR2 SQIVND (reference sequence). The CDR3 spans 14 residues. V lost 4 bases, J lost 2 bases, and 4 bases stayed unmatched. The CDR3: CASSRLAGPYEQYF. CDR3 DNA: TGTGCCAGTAGTAGGTTAGCGGGACCCTACGAGCAGTACTTC. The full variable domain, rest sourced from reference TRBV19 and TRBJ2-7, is DGGITQSPKYLFRKEGQNVTLSCEQNLNHDAMYWYRQDPGQGLRLIYYSQIVNDFQKGDIAEGYSVSREKKESFPLTVTSAQKNPTAFYLCASSRLAGPYEQYFGPGTRLTVT.

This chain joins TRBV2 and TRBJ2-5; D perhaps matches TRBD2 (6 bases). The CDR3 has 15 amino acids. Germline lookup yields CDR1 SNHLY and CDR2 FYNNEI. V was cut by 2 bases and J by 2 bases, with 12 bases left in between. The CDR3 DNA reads TGTGCCAGCAGTGAACTGTTGGCGGGGCAAGAGACCCAGTACTTC. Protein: CASSELLAGQETQYF.

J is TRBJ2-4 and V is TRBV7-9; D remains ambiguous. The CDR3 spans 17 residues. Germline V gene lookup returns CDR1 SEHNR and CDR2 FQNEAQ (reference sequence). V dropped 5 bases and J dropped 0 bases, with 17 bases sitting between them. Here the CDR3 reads CASSPSIETGAKNIQYF. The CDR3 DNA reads TGTGCCAGCAGCCCCTCGATCGAGACGGGAGCCAAAAACATTCAGTACTTC. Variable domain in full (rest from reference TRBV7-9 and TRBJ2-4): DTGVSQNPRHKITKRGQNVTFRCDPISEHNRLYWYRQTLGQGPEFLTYFQNEAQLEKSRLLSDRFSAERPKGSFSTLEIQRTEQGDSAMYLCASSPSIETGAKNIQYFGAGTRLSVL.

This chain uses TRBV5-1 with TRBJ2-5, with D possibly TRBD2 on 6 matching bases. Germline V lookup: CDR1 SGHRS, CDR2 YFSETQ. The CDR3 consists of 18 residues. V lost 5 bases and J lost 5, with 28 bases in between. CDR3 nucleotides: TGCGCCAGCAGTAGGGGTAGGGGAGCCGGAGGGCCGGGGGAGACCCAGTACTTC. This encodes CASSRGRGAGGPGETQYF.

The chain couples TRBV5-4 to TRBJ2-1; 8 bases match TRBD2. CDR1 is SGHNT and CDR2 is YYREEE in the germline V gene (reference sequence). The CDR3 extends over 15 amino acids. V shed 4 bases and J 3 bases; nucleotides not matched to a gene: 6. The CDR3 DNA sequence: TGTGCCAGCAGCCTGGGGACTAGTGTCTACAATGAGCAGTTCTTC. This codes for CASSLGTSVYNEQFF. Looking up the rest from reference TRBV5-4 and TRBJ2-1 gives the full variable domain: ETGVTQSPTHLIKTRGQQVTLRCSSQSGHNTVSWYQQALGQGPQFIFQYYREEENGRGNFPPRFSGLQFPNYSSELNVNALELDDSALYLCASSLGTSVYNEQFFGPGTRLTVL.

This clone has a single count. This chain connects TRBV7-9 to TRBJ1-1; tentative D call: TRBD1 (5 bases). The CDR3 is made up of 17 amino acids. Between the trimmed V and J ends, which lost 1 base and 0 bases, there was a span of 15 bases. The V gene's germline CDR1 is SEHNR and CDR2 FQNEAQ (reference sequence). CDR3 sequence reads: CASSLVGPAEMNTEAFF. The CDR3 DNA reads TGTGCCAGCAGCTTAGTGGGGCCAGCCGAAATGAACACTGAAGCTTTCTTT.

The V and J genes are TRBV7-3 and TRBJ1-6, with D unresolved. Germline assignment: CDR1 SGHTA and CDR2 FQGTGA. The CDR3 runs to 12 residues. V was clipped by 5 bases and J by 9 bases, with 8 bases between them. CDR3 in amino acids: CASSVNGSPLHF. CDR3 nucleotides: TGTGCCAGCAGCGTCAACGGTTCACCCCTCCACTTT.

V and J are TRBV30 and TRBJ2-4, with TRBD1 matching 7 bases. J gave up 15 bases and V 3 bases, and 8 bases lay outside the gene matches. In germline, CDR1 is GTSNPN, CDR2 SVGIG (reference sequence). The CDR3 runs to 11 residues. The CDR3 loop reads CAWRLGQTWYF. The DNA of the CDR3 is TGTGCCTGGAGACTGGGACAGACTTGGTACTTC.

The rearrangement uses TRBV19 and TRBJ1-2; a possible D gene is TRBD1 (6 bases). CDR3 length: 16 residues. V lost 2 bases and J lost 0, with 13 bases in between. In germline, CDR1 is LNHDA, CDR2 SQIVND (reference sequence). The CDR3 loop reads CASSIRGARANYGYTF. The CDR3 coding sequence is TGTGCCAGTAGTATACGGGGGGCAAGAGCTAACTATGGCTACACCTTC. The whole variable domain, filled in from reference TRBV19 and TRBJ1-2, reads DGGITQSPKYLFRKEGQNVTLSCEQNLNHDAMYWYRQDPGQGLRLIYYSQIVNDFQKGDIAEGYSVSREKKESFPLTVTSAQKNPTAFYLCASSIRGARANYGYTFGSGTRLTVV.